The 20 T cell receptor beta chains reported below all come from one sample, sequenced in a study of T cell changes during pregnancy in multiple sclerosis. The table came from immunoSEQ multiplex PCR; TCRdb's copy has only in-frame clones and leaves some out. The top ten clones hold approximately 0.72% of a sample with 45,000 to 60,000 clones, almost 95% of them seen once. The input for sequencing was CD4+ T cells from peripheral blood mononuclear cells, taken in the third trimester of pregnancy. The origin of the receptors is a female donor with multiple sclerosis, enrolled in a pregnancy study.

DNA for the CDR3: TGTGCCAGCAGTCGGGGAGGGGGGTACGAGCAGTACTTC. Translation: CASSRGGGYEQYF. The V and J genes are TRBV25-1 and TRBJ2-5; perhaps TRBD2 as D (7 bases). The better agreement between TRBJ2-7 and the DNA end casts doubt on the J call. Per germline, CDR1 MGHDK and CDR2 SYGVNS. CDR3 length: 13 residues.

The CDR3 bases are TGTGCCAGCAGCCTATCCCTCTACGAGCAGTACTTC. It translates to CASSLSLYEQYF. The gene calls are TRBV5-5 and TRBJ2-7; D gene ambiguous. Germline CDR1 is SGHKS and CDR2 is YYEKEE (reference sequence). Trimming pared 4 bases from V and 3 bases from J, leaving 8 bases between. This CDR3 has 12 residues.

This rearrangement joins TRBV7-9 to TRBJ2-3; D possibly corresponds to TRBD2 (6 bases). CDR3 length: 16 residues. Germline V gives CDR1 SEHNR, CDR2 FQNEAQ (reference sequence). V dropped 3 bases and J dropped 3 bases, with 16 bases sitting between them. The CDR3 DNA reads as TGTGCCAGCAGCTTCCGGGGGTACCCATTGACAGATACGCAGTATTTT. This sequence encodes CASSFRGYPLTDTQYF.

The chain recombines TRBV7-9 with TRBJ1-2, with 7 nucleotides matching TRBD1. CDR3 length equals 13 residues. The V gene end was trimmed by 2 bases and the J gene end by 5 bases; junction bases not matched to a gene: 2. Per the germline V gene, CDR1 is SEHNR and CDR2 is FQNEAQ (reference sequence). CDR3 region: CASSLQQGYGYTF. In DNA, the CDR3 is TGTGCCAGCAGCTTACAACAGGGGTATGGCTACACCTTC.

The chain uses TRBV5-4 and TRBJ2-2; no firm D call. The CDR3 has 13 residues. Germline-derived CDR1 and CDR2 are SGHNT and YYREEE (reference sequence). V was cut by 5 bases and J by 1 base, with 6 bases left in between. The CDR3 DNA follows: TGTGCCAGCAGTCTCCTGAACACCGGGGAGCTGTTTTTT. Its translation: CASSLLNTGELFF.

The V call is TRBV7-2, the J call TRBJ2-2; no firm D call. The CDR3 totals 15 residues. V shed 1 base and J shed 9 bases, with 15 bases lying between them. CDR1 SGHTA and CDR2 FQGNSA come from the germline V gene. The CDR3 loop reads CASSLGGPLNRELFF. CDR3 in DNA: TGTGCCAGCAGCTTAGGTGGGCCCCTTAACAGGGAGCTGTTTTTT.

The genes are TRBV21-1 and TRBJ2-5; the table's TRBD1 call for D was not verified on the DNA. TRBV21-1 is reported as a pseudogene. This CDR3 has 16 residues. CDR3 region: CASSKTGGEGQETQYF. CDR3 in DNA: TGTGCCAGCAGCAAGACAGGGGGCGAGGGTCAAGAGACCCAGTACTTC.

The sample holds one count of this clone. This chain connects TRBV7-3 to TRBJ2-1, with 7 bases matching TRBD2. Germline V CDR1 and CDR2: SGHTA, FQGTGA. V was clipped by 5 bases and J by 0 bases; unmatched bases: 7. The CDR3 loop spans 16 amino acids. CDR3 DNA sequence: TGTGCCAGCAGCGTATCCGGGAGGACCTCCTACAATGAGCAGTTCTTC. Its protein is CASSVSGRTSYNEQFF.

This chain uses TRBV18 with TRBJ2-7; TRBD1 aligns across 7 bases. CDR1 is KGHSH, CDR2 LQKENI, per germline. The CDR3 has 19 amino acids. With 2 bases clipped from V and 0 bases from J, the junction kept 16 bases outside the gene matches. CDR3 bases: TGTGCCAGCTCACCAGGGCGTCGGGACAGTGGACCTAGCTCCTACGAGCAGTACTTC. This sequence encodes CASSPGRRDSGPSSYEQYF.

This clone came up once. The chain carries TRBV27 and TRBJ1-5, with 8 nucleotides matching TRBD1. The CDR3 has 19 residues. Germline V gene data show CDR1 as MNHEY and CDR2 as SMNVEV (reference sequence). The V gene end was trimmed by 3 bases and the J gene end by 2 bases; junction bases not matched to a gene: 15. The CDR3 spells CASSFFGAGGPRGNQPQHF. DNA of the CDR3: TGTGCCAGCAGTTTCTTCGGGGCAGGGGGCCCCCGGGGCAATCAGCCCCAGCATTTT.

CDR3 bases: TGTGCCAGCAAACCCGACTATAGGGACGAGCAGTACTTC. Protein sequence: CASKPDYRDEQYF. The V gene is TRBV28, the J gene TRBJ2-7; tentative D call: TRBD2 (5 bases). V lost 7 bases and J 5 bases, leaving 15 bases between the germline ends. Germline-derived CDR1 and CDR2 are MDHEN and SYDVKM. This CDR3 is 13 amino acids long.

V is TRBV7-9 and J is TRBJ1-5; TRBD1 matches at 10 bases. This CDR3 has 19 residues. Germline V lookup: CDR1 SEHNR, CDR2 FQNEAQ (reference sequence). V lost 5 bases, J lost 2 bases, and 15 bases stayed unmatched. CDR3 sequence (DNA): TGTGCCAGCAGCCCAGGACAGGGGGGGGACGCAGTCGGCAATCAGCCCCAGCATTTT. This codes for CASSPGQGGDAVGNQPQHF.

The chain carries TRBV28 and TRBJ1-3; TRBD1 is a possible D gene (5 bases). The germline CDR1 and CDR2 sequences are MDHEN and SYDVKM. This CDR3 spans 15 amino acids. The V end was cut by 3 bases, the J end by 0 bases, with 9 bases between. The CDR3 coding sequence is TGTGCCAGCAGTTTTAGACAGCTCTCTGGAAACACCATATATTTT. Its translation: CASSFRQLSGNTIYF.

Here the CDR3 reads CATIHRRADGSNEQFF. CDR3 DNA: TGTGCCACCATCCACAGGAGGGCCGATGGTAGCAATGAGCAGTTCTTC. V and J are TRBV15 and TRBJ2-1, with D possibly TRBD2 on 6 matching bases. CDR1 and CDR2 from the germline V gene are LNHNV and YYDKDF (reference sequence). Trimming pared 7 bases from V and 6 bases from J, leaving 22 bases between. The CDR3 has 16 amino acids.

J is TRBJ2-7 and V is TRBV6-5; TRBD1 is a possible D gene (5 bases). The V gene's germline CDR1 is MNHEY and CDR2 SVGAGI. This CDR3 spans 16 amino acids. Trimming took 2 bases from V and 0 from J, leaving 14 bases between them. Here the CDR3 DNA reads TGTGCCAGCAGTTACGGCCAGGGTGGGTCCTCCTACGAGCAGTACTTC. Protein: CASSYGQGGSSYEQYF.

This chain's CDR3 is CASSEFGRTGGLYNEQFF. In nucleotides, the CDR3 is TGTGCCAGTAGTGAGTTTGGGCGGACAGGGGGCCTCTACAATGAGCAGTTCTTC. The gene calls are TRBV19 and TRBJ2-1, with TRBD1 matching 11 bases. Germline CDR1 LNHDA, CDR2 SQIVND (reference sequence). The V and J ends lost 5 bases and 3 bases, in that order; junction bases with no gene match: 12. The CDR3 covers 18 residues.

The chain joins TRBV19 to TRBJ2-3; D possibly corresponds to TRBD2 (6 bases). This CDR3 region has 12 residues. CDR1 and CDR2 from the germline V gene are LNHDA and SQIVND (reference sequence). V gave up 3 bases and J gave up 8 bases, with 9 bases separating them. The CDR3 spells CASSMAGSTQYF. The CDR3 DNA sequence: TGTGCCAGTAGTATGGCGGGAAGTACGCAGTATTTT.

The chain has TRBV28 and TRBJ1-5; 9 nucleotides agree with TRBD1. The ends lost 7 bases at V and 4 bases at J; junction bases unmatched: 8. This CDR3 is 15 amino acids long. Germline V gives CDR1 MDHEN, CDR2 SYDVKM. The CDR3 protein is CASNPRDRENQPQHF. The CDR3 DNA is TGTGCCAGCAACCCACGGGACAGGGAAAATCAGCCCCAGCATTTT. The whole variable domain, remainder taken from reference TRBV28 and TRBJ1-5, is DVKVTQSSRYLVKRTGEKVFLECVQDMDHENMFWYRQDPGLGLRLIYFSYDVKMKEKGDIPEGYSVSREKKERFSLILESASTNQTSMYLCASNPRDRENQPQHFGDGTRLSIL.

The V and J genes are TRBV4-2 and TRBJ2-3; 9 nucleotides agree with TRBD2. The CDR3 is 17 amino acids. The junction had 10 bases not matched to a gene; V was cut back by 1 base and J by 5 bases. The germline V gene has CDR1 LGHNA and CDR2 YNFKEQ. The CDR3 is CASSQGQAGGPVDTQYF. The CDR3 coding sequence is TGTGCCAGCAGCCAAGGACAAGCGGGAGGCCCGGTAGATACGCAGTATTTT.

This rearrangement joins TRBV6-1 to TRBJ2-2, with 7 bases that match TRBD2. Losses at the gene ends were 4 bases for V and 4 bases for J; bases not matched to a gene: 6. Germline-derived CDR1 and CDR2 are MNHNS and SASEGT. This CDR3 has 15 residues. In DNA, the CDR3 is TGTGCCAGCAGTGGGGCGGGAGAGGTCACCGGGGAGCTGTTTTTT. Amino acid sequence: CASSGAGEVTGELFF.